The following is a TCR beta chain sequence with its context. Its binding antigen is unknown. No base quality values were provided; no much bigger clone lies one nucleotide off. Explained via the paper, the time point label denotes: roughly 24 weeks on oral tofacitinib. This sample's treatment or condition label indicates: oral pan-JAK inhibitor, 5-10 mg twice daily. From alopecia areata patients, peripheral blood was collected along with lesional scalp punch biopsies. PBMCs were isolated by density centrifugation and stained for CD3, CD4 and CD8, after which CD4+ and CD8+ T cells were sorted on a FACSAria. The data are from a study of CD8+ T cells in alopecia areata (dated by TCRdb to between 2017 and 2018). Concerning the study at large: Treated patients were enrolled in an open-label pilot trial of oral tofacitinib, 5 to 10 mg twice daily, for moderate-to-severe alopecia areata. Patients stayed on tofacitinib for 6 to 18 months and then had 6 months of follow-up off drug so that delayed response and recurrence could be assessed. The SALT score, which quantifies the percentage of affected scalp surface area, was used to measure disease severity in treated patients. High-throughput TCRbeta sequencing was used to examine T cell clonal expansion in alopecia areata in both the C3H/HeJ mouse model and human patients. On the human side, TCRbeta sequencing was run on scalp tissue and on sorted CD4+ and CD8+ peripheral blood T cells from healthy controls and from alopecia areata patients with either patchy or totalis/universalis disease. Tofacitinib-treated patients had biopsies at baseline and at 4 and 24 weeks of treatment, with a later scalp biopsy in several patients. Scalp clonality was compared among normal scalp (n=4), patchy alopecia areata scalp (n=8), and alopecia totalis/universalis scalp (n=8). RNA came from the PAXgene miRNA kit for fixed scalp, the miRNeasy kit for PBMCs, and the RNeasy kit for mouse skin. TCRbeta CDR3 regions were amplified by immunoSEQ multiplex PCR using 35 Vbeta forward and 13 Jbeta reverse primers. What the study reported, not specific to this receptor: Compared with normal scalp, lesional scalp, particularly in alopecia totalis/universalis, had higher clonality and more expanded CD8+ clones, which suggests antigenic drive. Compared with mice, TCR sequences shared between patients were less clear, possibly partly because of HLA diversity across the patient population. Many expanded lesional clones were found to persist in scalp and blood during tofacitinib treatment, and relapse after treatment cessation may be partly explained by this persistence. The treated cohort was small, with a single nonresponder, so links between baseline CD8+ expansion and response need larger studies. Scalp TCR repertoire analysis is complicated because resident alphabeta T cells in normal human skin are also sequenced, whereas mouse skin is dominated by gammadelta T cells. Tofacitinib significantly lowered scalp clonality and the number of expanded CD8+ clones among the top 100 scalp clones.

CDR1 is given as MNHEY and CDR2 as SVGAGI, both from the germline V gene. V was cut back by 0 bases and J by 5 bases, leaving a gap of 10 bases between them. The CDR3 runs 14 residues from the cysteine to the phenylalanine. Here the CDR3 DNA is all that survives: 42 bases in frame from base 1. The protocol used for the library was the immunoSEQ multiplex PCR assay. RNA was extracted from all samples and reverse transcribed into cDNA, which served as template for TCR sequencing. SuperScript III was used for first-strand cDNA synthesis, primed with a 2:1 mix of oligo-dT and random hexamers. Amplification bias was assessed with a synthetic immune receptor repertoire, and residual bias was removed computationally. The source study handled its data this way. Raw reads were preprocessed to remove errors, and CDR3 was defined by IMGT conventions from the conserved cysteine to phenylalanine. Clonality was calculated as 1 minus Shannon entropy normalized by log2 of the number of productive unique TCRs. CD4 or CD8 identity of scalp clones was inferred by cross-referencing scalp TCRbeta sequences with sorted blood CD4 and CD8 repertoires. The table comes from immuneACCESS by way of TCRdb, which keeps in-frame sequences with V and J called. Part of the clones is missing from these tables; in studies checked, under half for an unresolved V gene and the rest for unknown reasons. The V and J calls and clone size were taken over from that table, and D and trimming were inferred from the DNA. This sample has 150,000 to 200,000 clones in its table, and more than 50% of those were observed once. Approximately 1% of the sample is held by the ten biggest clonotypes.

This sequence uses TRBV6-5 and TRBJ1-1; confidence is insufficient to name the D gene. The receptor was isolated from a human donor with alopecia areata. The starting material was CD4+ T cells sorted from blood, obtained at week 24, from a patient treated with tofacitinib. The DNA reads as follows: TGTGCCAGCAGTTACTCGACTGCTGGAACTGAAGCTTTCTTT. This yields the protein CASSYSTAGTEAFF.